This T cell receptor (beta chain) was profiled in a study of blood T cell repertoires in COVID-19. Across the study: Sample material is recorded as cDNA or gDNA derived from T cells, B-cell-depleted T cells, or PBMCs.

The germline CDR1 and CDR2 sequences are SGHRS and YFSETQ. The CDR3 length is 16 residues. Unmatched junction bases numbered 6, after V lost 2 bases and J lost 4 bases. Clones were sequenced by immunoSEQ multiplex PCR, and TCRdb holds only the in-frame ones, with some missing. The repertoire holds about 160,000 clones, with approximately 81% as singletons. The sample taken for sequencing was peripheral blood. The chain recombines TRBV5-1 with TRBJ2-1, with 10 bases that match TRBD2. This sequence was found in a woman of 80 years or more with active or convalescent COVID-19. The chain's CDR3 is CASSFDPSGGYNEQFF. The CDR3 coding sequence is TGCGCCAGCAGCTTCGATCCTAGCGGGGGTTACAATGAGCAGTTCTTC.